This TCR beta chain was obtained from a study of cytomegalovirus exposure and HLA in healthy donors. CDR3 length equals 15 residues. The J segment lost 3 bases and the V segment lost 5 bases, leaving 8 bases of the junction unmatched. Germline V gene lookup returns CDR1 LNHDA and CDR2 SQIVND (reference sequence). Points from the study as a whole: CMV antigen specificity of a few CMV-associated chains was confirmed in vitro. In a later analysis, productive TCRs from donors in an Asian-associated ancestry cluster reportedly carried fewer N-insertions than the cohort mean. Information on immune exposure was restricted to one variable (CMV serostatus). The study designated over 150 TCR beta chains cytomegalovirus-associated.

With regard to this clone: Its antigen is unknown.

PCR amplification relied on 60 Vbeta primers (plus 13 Jbeta primers). Sequenced by immunoSEQ multiplex PCR; TCRdb stores in-frame clones only, minus some. This table holds some 130,000 clones, nearly 10% found once. Specimen: PBMCs. The sequence was collected from a man in his fifties or sixties in good health and CMV-seronegative. This sequence joins TRBV19 and TRBJ2-7, with 9 bases matching TRBD2. The CDR3 DNA sequence: TGTGCCAGTAGTGACTTTAGCGGGAGTAGCTACGAGCAGTACTTC. Protein: CASSDFSGSSYEQYF. The whole variable domain, remainder taken from reference TRBV19 and TRBJ2-7, is DGGITQSPKYLFRKEGQNVTLSCEQNLNHDAMYWYRQDPGQGLRLIYYSQIVNDFQKGDIAEGYSVSREKKESFPLTVTSAQKNPTAFYLCASSDFSGSSYEQYFGPGTRLTVT.